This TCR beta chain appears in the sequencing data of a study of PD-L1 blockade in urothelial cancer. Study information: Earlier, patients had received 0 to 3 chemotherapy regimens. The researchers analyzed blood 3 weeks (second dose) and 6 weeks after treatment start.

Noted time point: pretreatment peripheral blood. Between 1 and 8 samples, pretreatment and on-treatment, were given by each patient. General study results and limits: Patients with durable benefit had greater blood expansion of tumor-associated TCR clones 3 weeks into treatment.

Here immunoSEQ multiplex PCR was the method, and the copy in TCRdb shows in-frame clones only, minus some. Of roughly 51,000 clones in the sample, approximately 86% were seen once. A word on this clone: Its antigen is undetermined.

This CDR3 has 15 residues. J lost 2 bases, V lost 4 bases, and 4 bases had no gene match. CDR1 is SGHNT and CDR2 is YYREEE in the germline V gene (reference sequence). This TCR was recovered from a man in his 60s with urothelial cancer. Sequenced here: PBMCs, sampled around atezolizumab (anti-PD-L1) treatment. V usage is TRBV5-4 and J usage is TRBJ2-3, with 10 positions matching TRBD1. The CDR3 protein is CASSRGTGATDTQYF. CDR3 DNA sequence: TGTGCCAGCAGCCGGGGGACAGGGGCCACAGATACGCAGTATTTT.